The next 14 T cell receptor beta chains were all read from a single sample in a study of T-cell memory formation after mild COVID-19. TCRdb independently ran MiXCR on the 5' RACE reads; one entry per CDR3 protein. The sample comprises about 350,000 distinct CDR3 sequences, roughly 13% of which are singletons, and approximately 21% rests with the top ten. Sequencing was carried out using PBMCs or a T cell subset sorted from them (not recorded which). These receptors originate from a man aged 18 to 30 who had mild COVID-19 (a few samples of this study predate the infection). Cell type and time point are not known.

The J gene is TRBJ2-1, the V gene TRBV6-5, with D possibly being TRBD1 (5 bases). From germline, CDR1 is MNHEY and CDR2 SVGAGI. Trimming stripped 5 bases from V and 9 bases from J, with 20 bases between. This CDR3 has 15 residues. The CDR3 nucleotides read TGTGCCAGCAGTCGAACGGGCCTCCGTCAGGGTGAGCAGTTCTTC. It specifies CASSRTGLRQGEQFF.

Comments on this clonotype: A single base separates this from a much larger clone, so it may be a read error. The genes are TRBV6-2 or TRBV6-3 and TRBJ2-2; possibly TRBD2 for D (5 bases). The CDR3 is 14 residues long. Germline V lookup: CDR1 MNHEY, CDR2 SVGEGT. The CDR3 DNA is TGTGCCAGCCGGTACCATGAGAACACCGGGGAGCTGCTTTTT. Its translation is CASRYHENTGELLF.

The CDR3 is CASSLAPRGQYTEAFF. CDR3 bases: TGCGCCAGCAGCTTGGCCCCACGCGGACAGTACACTGAAGCTTTCTTT. The rearrangement links TRBV5-1 to TRBJ1-1, with D perhaps TRBD1 (6 bases). The CDR3 length is 16 residues. Trimming left V 0 bases short and J 3 bases short, with 15 bases between. Germline CDR1 and CDR2: SGHRS and YFSETQ.

The genes are TRBV28 and TRBJ1-1; D perhaps matches TRBD1 (5 bases). The CDR3 has 17 residues. With 1 base removed from V and 1 base from J, the gap between germline ends came to 16 bases. Germline V gene sequence: CDR1 MDHEN, CDR2 SYDVKM. CDR3 nucleotides: TGTGCCAGCAGTTTATCGAGACGTGGGGGGAGGAACACTGAAGCTTTCTTT. Its translation is CASSLSRRGGRNTEAFF.

This clonotype occurred many times. This chain joins TRBV5-1 and TRBJ2-3, with 8 positions matching TRBD1. Trimming cost V 0 bases and J 5 bases; bases outside gene matches: 2. This CDR3 has 14 residues. Germline assignment: CDR1 SGHRS and CDR2 YFSETQ. This CDR3 reads CASSLATGGDTQYF. CDR3 coding DNA: TGCGCCAGCAGCTTGGCCACAGGGGGAGATACGCAGTATTTT. The whole variable domain, remainder taken from reference TRBV5-1 and TRBJ2-3, is KAGVTQTPRYLIKTRGQQVTLSCSPISGHRSVSWYQQTPGQGLQFLFEYFSETQRNKGNFPGRFSGRQFSNSRSEMNVSTLELGDSALYLCASSLATGGDTQYFGPGTRLTVL.

In this sample, this clonotype turned up a few times. The V gene is TRBV6-6, the J gene TRBJ2-2; a weak D match, TRBD1 (5 bases). Trimming pared 5 bases from V and 5 bases from J, leaving 12 bases between. The CDR3 has 14 amino acids. The germline gives CDR1 MNHNY, CDR2 SVGAGI (reference sequence). For the CDR3, the DNA is TGTGCCAGCAGTGTCCAGGGTATTACCGGGGAGCTGTTTTTT. Translating it yields CASSVQGITGELFF.

The V and J genes are TRBV4-1 and TRBJ2-3, with a possible D match to TRBD2 (5 bases). Trimming took 4 bases from V and 4 from J, leaving 15 bases between them. This CDR3 region has 15 residues. Germline V CDR1 and CDR2: MGHRA, YSYEKL. The CDR3 region has the DNA TGCGCCAGCAGCCCGAACCCCGTGGAGGCAGATACGCAGTATTTT. Translating it yields CASSPNPVEADTQYF.

CDR3 sequence (DNA): TGTGCCAGCAGTTTAAGGGGACAGGGCGGTTCACCCCTCCACTTT. Protein product: CASSLRGQGGSPLHF. This chain links TRBV12-3 or TRBV12-4 with TRBJ1-6, with TRBD1 identical over 9 bases. The CDR3 runs 15 residues. Losses at the gene ends were 2 bases for V and 9 bases for J; bases not matched to a gene: 5.

There are a few counts of this clonotype. This chain links TRBV24-1 with TRBJ2-2, with D possibly matching TRBD2 (6 bases). Germline V lookup: CDR1 KGHDR, CDR2 SFDVKD. The ends were cut back, 4 bases at V and 5 bases at J, with 13 bases in the middle. The CDR3 is made up of 15 amino acids. This CDR3 reads CATSDPGGATGELFF. In nucleotides, the CDR3 is TGTGCCACCAGTGACCCAGGAGGGGCGACCGGGGAGCTGTTTTTT.

DNA of the CDR3: TGTGCCAGCAGTCGAGTAAGCAATCAGCCCCAGCATTTT. It encodes CASSRVSNQPQHF. The chain uses TRBV6-1 and TRBJ1-5; no reliable D call. Trimming cost V 5 bases and J 1 base, with 6 bases left between them. Germline lookup yields CDR1 MNHNS and CDR2 SASEGT. This CDR3 contains 13 residues.

The genes are TRBV7-2 and TRBJ1-1, with D unclear. The CDR3 has 14 residues. The germline gives CDR1 SGHTA, CDR2 FQGNSA. V was cut by 2 bases and J by 3 bases, with 10 bases left in between. CDR3 protein: CASSLTWRDTEAFF. CDR3 DNA sequence: TGTGCCAGCAGCTTAACATGGAGGGACACTGAAGCTTTCTTT.

CDR3 DNA sequence: TGTGCCACCAGTAGAACCGGACAGGGGGACTATGGCTACACCTTC. The encoded protein is CATSRTGQGDYGYTF. This chain uses TRBV24-1 with TRBJ1-2; 10 bases agree with TRBD1. The CDR3 extends over 15 amino acids. After removal of 6 bases from V and 3 bases from J, the junction contained 6 bases not matched to a gene. Germline V CDR1 and CDR2: KGHDR, SFDVKD.

This clonotype was counted a few times. V is TRBV9 and J is TRBJ1-5; a possible D gene is TRBD1 (5 bases). The germline V gene has CDR1 SGDLS and CDR2 YYNGEE. Trimming shortened V by 3 bases and J by 9 bases, and 16 bases separated the two germline ends. The CDR3 consists of 14 residues. Here the CDR3 reads CASSAGTASAPQHF. The CDR3 DNA reads as TGTGCCAGCAGCGCCGGGACCGCCTCGGCGCCCCAGCATTTT.

The CDR3 DNA is TGCGCCAGCAGTGAGTCGGCTAGCGGGGGTTACAATGAGCAGTTCTTC. Encoded protein: CASSESASGGYNEQFF. The chain employs TRBV10-1 and TRBJ2-1; 10 bases line up with TRBD2. Losses at the gene ends were 0 bases for V and 4 bases for J; bases not matched to a gene: 3. The CDR3 is made up of 16 amino acids. CDR1 and CDR2 (germline): WNHNN, SYGVQD (reference sequence).